The 13 T cell receptor beta chains reported below all come from one sample, sequenced in a study of blood T cell repertoires in COVID-19 (dated by TCRdb to the early 2020s). Library construction relied on the immunoSEQ multiplex PCR assay. Entries here come from immuneACCESS through TCRdb and include only in-frame sequences with V and J called. Some clones fail to appear in such tables; in the studies checked, an unresolved V gene covers under half of the shortfall, and the cause of the remainder is unknown. In all, the sample holds about 160,000 clones, and 70% to 90% of those were seen once. The ten largest clonotypes hold around 6.7% of the sample. The sample comprised PBMCs or T cells enriched from blood (not recorded which). The receptors come from a woman between 45 and 65 years old who had recovered from COVID-19.

V is TRBV19 and J is TRBJ1-1, with D possibly TRBD1 on 6 matching bases. Between the trimmed V and J ends, which lost 5 bases and 4 bases, there was a span of 17 bases. The CDR3 covers 15 residues. Germline values: CDR1 LNHDA, CDR2 SQIVND (reference sequence). The CDR3 loop is CASSHGQPRTTEAFF. The CDR3 DNA is TGTGCCAGTAGTCACGGACAGCCTAGGACCACTGAAGCTTTCTTT.

The chain uses TRBV3-1 (or the pseudogene TRBV3-2) and TRBJ1-2; 9 bases line up with TRBD1. Germline lookup yields CDR1 LGHDT and CDR2 YNNKEL (reference sequence). V lost 3 bases, J lost 9 bases, and 11 bases stayed unmatched. CDR3 size: 15 residues. The CDR3 DNA sequence: TGTGCCAGCAGCCACTACAGGGGGCAGGGAAATAGCTACACCTTC. Translation: CASSHYRGQGNSYTF.

The V and J genes are TRBV7-3 and TRBJ2-1, with TRBD2 identical over 9 bases. The CDR3 extends over 12 amino acids. Germline V CDR1 and CDR2: SGHTA, FQGTGA. V was pared by 5 bases and J by 13 bases, with 6 bases of the junction left unmatched. The CDR3 bases are TGTGCCAGCAGCGAACCGGGACTAGCCCAGTTCTTC. Protein sequence: CASSEPGLAQFF.

The V gene is TRBV2, the J gene TRBJ2-7, with 7 bases identical to TRBD1. The CDR3 contains 12 residues. Germline loops: CDR1 SNHLY, CDR2 FYNNEI. The J segment lost 3 bases and the V segment lost 6 bases, leaving 2 bases of the junction unmatched. The chain's CDR3 is CASRRDSYEQYF. The DNA for the CDR3 is TGTGCCAGCAGGAGGGACAGCTACGAGCAGTACTTC.

The rearrangement uses TRBV27 and TRBJ2-6; D might be TRBD1 (7 bases). The CDR3 is 19 residues long. Trimming took 0 bases from V and 0 from J, leaving 15 bases between them. The germline V gene has CDR1 MNHEY and CDR2 SMNVEV (reference sequence). CDR3 region: CASSLSGGRQGSGANVLTF. CDR3 DNA sequence: TGTGCCAGCAGTTTATCAGGGGGGAGACAGGGCTCTGGGGCCAACGTCCTGACTTTC.

The chain employs TRBV2 and TRBJ1-2; 7 positions agree with TRBD1. Germline CDR1 SNHLY, CDR2 FYNNEI. After removal of 2 bases from V and 2 bases from J, the junction contained 5 bases not matched to a gene. The CDR3 contains 15 residues. CDR3 DNA: TGTGCCAGCAGTGAAAGGGCGACAGGGAACTATGGCTACACCTTC. This gives the protein CASSERATGNYGYTF.

The chain uses TRBV20-1 and TRBJ1-1; possible D gene TRBD1, 5 bases. The CDR3 spans 12 residues. Trimming shortened V by 3 bases and J by 4 bases, and 9 bases separated the two germline ends. CDR1 DFQATT and CDR2 SNEGSKA come from the germline V gene (reference sequence). The CDR3 nucleotides are TGCAGTGCTAGTCAGGGAAGCACTGAAGCTTTCTTT. Translated, it gives CSASQGSTEAFF.

This chain links TRBV4-3 with TRBJ1-2; 8 nucleotides match TRBD1. This CDR3 region has 14 residues. Germline CDR1 reads LGHNA; CDR2 reads YSLEER. With 3 bases clipped from V and 2 bases from J, the junction kept 2 bases outside the gene matches. The CDR3 DNA is TGCGCCAGCAGCCAGGGGACAGGAAACTATGGCTACACCTTC. Translating gives CASSQGTGNYGYTF.

V usage is TRBV5-1 and J usage is TRBJ1-2; D is perhaps TRBD1 (5 bases). Germline values: CDR1 SGHRS, CDR2 YFSETQ. The V and J ends lost 3 bases and 8 bases respectively, with 17 bases between them. CDR3 length: 14 residues. For the CDR3, the DNA is TGCGCCAGCAGCTGGAGGGGAGCAGGCGACGGCTACACCTTC. Protein product: CASSWRGAGDGYTF.

The J gene is TRBJ2-2, the V gene TRBV12-3 or TRBV12-4; D gene unclear. The CDR3 has 12 residues. Trimming pared 6 bases from V and 8 bases from J, leaving 10 bases between. The CDR3, as DNA: TGTGCCAGCAGACCTAAATTGGGGGAGCTGTTTTTT. Translating it yields CASRPKLGELFF.

The rearrangement links TRBV5-1 to TRBJ2-1, with D possibly matching TRBD2 (5 bases). The CDR3 length is 17 residues. Germline V gene data show CDR1 as SGHRS and CDR2 as YFSETQ. Trimming stripped 6 bases from V and 1 base from J, with 20 bases between. CDR3 loop: CASTPLNGVGSYNEQFF. In DNA, the CDR3 is TGCGCCAGCACGCCCCTAAACGGGGTAGGGTCCTACAATGAGCAGTTCTTC. The complete variable domain, with remaining parts taken from reference TRBV5-1 and TRBJ2-1, reads KAGVTQTPRYLIKTRGQQVTLSCSPISGHRSVSWYQQTPGQGLQFLFEYFSETQRNKGNFPGRFSGRQFSNSRSEMNVSTLELGDSALYLCASTPLNGVGSYNEQFFGPGTRLTVL.

The chain employs TRBV7-2 and TRBJ1-5, with 7 nucleotides matching TRBD1. V was pared by 1 base and J by 5 bases, with 2 bases of the junction left unmatched. This CDR3 is 14 amino acids long. Germline V lookup: CDR1 SGHTA, CDR2 FQGNSA. The CDR3 loop is CASSLGDRDQPQHF. As DNA, the CDR3 is TGTGCCAGCAGCTTAGGAGACAGGGATCAGCCCCAGCATTTT.

The gene calls are TRBV18 and TRBJ1-1; 9 nucleotides line up with TRBD1. The V gene's germline CDR1 is KGHSH and CDR2 LQKENI. V was clipped by 4 bases and J by 4 bases; unmatched bases: 7. The CDR3 spans 15 residues. CDR3 in DNA: TGTGCCAGCTCACGCCAACAGGGGGCGCCCACTGAAGCTTTCTTT. Amino acids: CASSRQQGAPTEAFF.